This entry concerns a single T cell receptor (beta chain). TCRdb processed the 5' RACE reads anew with MiXCR; each CDR3 protein has one entry. In the table there are 1.5 million to 2 million distinct CDR3 sequences, around 29% of which are singletons. The source of the sample is a study of identical twins. The CDR3 spans 14 residues. Germline CDR1 DFQATT, CDR2 SNEGSKA (reference sequence). Trimming at V came to 6 bases and at J to 4 bases, leaving 11 bases not matched to a gene. This receptor was taken from a newborn girl in good health. This sequence joins TRBV20-1 and TRBJ2-7, with 8 bases aligning to TRBD2. Input material: cord blood. The DNA for the CDR3 is TGCAGTGCAACCGGGACTAGACGGGATTACGAGCAGTACTTC. Translated: CSATGTRRDYEQYF.